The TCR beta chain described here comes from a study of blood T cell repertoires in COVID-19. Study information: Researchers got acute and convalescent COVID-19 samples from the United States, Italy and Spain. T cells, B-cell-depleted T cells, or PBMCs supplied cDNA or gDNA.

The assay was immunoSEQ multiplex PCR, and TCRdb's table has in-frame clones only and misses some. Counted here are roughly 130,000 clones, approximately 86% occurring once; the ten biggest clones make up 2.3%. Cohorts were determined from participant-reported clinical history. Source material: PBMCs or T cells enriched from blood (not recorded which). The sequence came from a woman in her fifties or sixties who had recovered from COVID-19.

The CDR3 DNA reads TGCGCCAGCGGGGTGGAGCGGACCTACGAGCAGTACTTC. Translating gives CASGVERTYEQYF. The chain combines TRBV5-1 with TRBJ2-7, with D perhaps TRBD2 (5 bases). V was trimmed by 7 bases and J by 2 bases, leaving 13 bases between them. The CDR3 spans 13 residues. CDR1 is SGHRS, CDR2 YFSETQ, per germline.